This TCR beta chain comes out of a study of technical replicates of blood from a few donors. Measured with immunoSEQ multiplex PCR; TCRdb has only the in-frame clones, and not every one. The sample carries 75,000 to 90,000 clones, 95% to 98% recorded once. The receptor was derived from a human donor in good health. Specimen: T cells isolated from PBMCs.

Here the CDR3 reads CASSLVEAGSNTGELFF. The CDR3 region has the DNA TGTGCCAGCAGCTTAGTGGAAGCGGGGTCGAACACCGGGGAGCTGTTTTTT. This chain joins TRBV7-9 and TRBJ2-2; 7 bases line up with TRBD2. Trimming at V came to 1 base and at J to 0 bases, leaving 5 bases not matched to a gene. The CDR3 totals 17 residues. The germline V gene has CDR1 SEHNR and CDR2 FQNEAQ (reference sequence).